This T cell receptor beta chain originates from a study of shared clonotypes between healthy human individuals. The junction had 8 bases not matched to a gene; V was cut back by 6 bases and J by 5 bases. Germline-derived CDR1 and CDR2 are KGHSH and LQKENI. The CDR3 spans 15 residues. Here immunoSEQ multiplex PCR was the method, and the copy in TCRdb shows in-frame clones only, minus some. The sample holds 2.5 million or so clones; approximately 90% are singletons and the top ten take under 0.15%. Note on this clone: As yet, its antigen is unknown.

Study-level results: The study drew on few donors, limiting represented genetic and exposure-history diversity. How much donors shared clonotypes was expected to be affected by sequencing depth.

Sequenced: naive CD4+ T cells sorted from blood. Subset in this sample: CD45RA+ positively selected. The TCR sequence derives from a man in his late teens or twenties in good health. The chain employs TRBV18 and TRBJ2-5; 11 nucleotides align to TRBD2. CDR3 sequence: CASSLLAGGGETQYF. CDR3 nucleotides: TGTGCCAGCTCCCTCCTAGCGGGGGGCGGCGAGACCCAGTACTTC.